This T cell receptor (beta chain) stems from a study of PD-1 blockade in classical Hodgkin lymphoma. As for the study in general: Each patient was given nivolumab 3 mg/kg through a vein every 2 weeks.

General observations from the study: Whereas CD4+ TCR diversity had risen significantly by C4D1, CD8+ TCR diversity had not. Patients with an early start, nivolumab under 1 year after ASCT, were excluded.

As concerns this clone: Its antigen is currently unknown.

Produced via immunoSEQ multiplex PCR; TCRdb's table is partial and in-frame only. The sample has about 36,000 clones; around 63% are singletons. With no exception, relapse followed autologous stem cell transplantation in all patients, and brentuximab vedotin exposure varied. This CDR3 has 16 amino acids. V lost 4 bases and J lost 1, with 14 bases in between. Germline CDR1 reads LNHDA; CDR2 reads SQIVND (reference sequence). The sample was peripheral blood mononuclear cells (PBMCs), taken before the second cycle of nivolumab. The sequence derives from a human donor with classical Hodgkin lymphoma. The chain is built from TRBV19 and TRBJ2-1; D not certain. The CDR3 here is CASSTSTRLSYNEQFF. The DNA of the CDR3 is TGTGCCAGTAGTACCTCGACCCGGTTGTCCTACAATGAGCAGTTCTTC.